The rows below give T cell receptor beta chains drawn from one sample of a study of T cells after posttransplantation cyclophosphamide. TCRdb's table, derived via immunoSEQ multiplex PCR, lists solely in-frame clones and lacks some. The top ten hold less than 3.5% of the sample, which has tens of thousands of clones, just over 85% seen once. The specimen sequenced was PBMCs. These receptors all come from a man between 25 and 39 years old with a blood cancer, CMV-positive, and with a related stem cell donor. Both conserved end residues are part of each CDR3. A D gene is named only where the DNA matches it firmly. Not all rows give a size; the values are once, few, many and, for expanded clones, a class.

- - TRBJ2-2 TRBV4-2 TGTGCCAGCACCTACTCGACCCGGGAGAGCGGGGAGCTGTTTTTT CASTYSTRESGELFF
- TRBD2 TRBJ2-1 TRBV6-5 TGTGCCAGCAGTTACCCGGCGGGAGTACGAAATGGTGAGCAGTTCTTC CASSYPAGVRNGEQFF
- TRBD1 TRBJ2-7 TRBV7-2 TGTGCCAGCAGCTTAGGGGCAGGGGGCATGTACGAGCAGTACTTC CASSLGAGGMYEQYF
- TRBD2 TRBJ2-7 TRBV7-3 TGTGCCAGCAGCTTAGTGGAGGAGGCTAGCGGATACTACGAGCAGTACTTC CASSLVEEASGYYEQYF
few TRBD1 TRBJ1-5 TRBV2 TGTGCCAGCAGTGTCGCCACAGGGGGAAATCAGCCCCAGCATTTT CASSVATGGNQPQHF
- TRBD2 TRBJ2-3 TRBV7-2 TGTGCCAGCAGCCCTTTCGGGACTAGCGGGACAGATACGCAGTATTTT CASSPFGTSGTDTQYF
- - TRBJ1-1 TRBV29-1 TGCAGCGTTGAAGTAGCAGGGTACACTGAAGCTTTCTTT CSVEVAGYTEAFF
- - TRBJ2-1 TRBV11-2 TGTGCCAGCAGCTTAAGACGGAGAAATGAGCAGTTCTTC CASSLRRRNEQFF
- - TRBJ1-2 TRBV5-6 TGTGCCAGCAGCTTGGGGGGCCCGGGTCCGCACTATGGCTACACCTTC CASSLGGPGPHYGYTF
- TRBD2 TRBJ2-1 TRBV13 TGTGCCAGCAGAATAGCGGGAGGGCCCTATGAGCAGTTCTTC CASRIAGGPYEQFF
- TRBD1 TRBJ2-7 TRBV19 TGTGCCAGTAGTATCTCTCTCTCTTGGACCGGGACAGGGAGCCACGAGCAGTACTTC CASSISLSWTGTGSHEQYF
- TRBD2 TRBJ2-7 TRBV18 TGTGCCAGCTCTCCTCCGGGACTAGGACTCTACGAGCAGTACTTC CASSPPGLGLYEQYF
- TRBD2 TRBJ2-1 TRBV5-5 TGTGCCAGCAGCTTAATAGCGGGCCCTAATGCGCGGGAGCAGTTCTTC CASSLIAGPNAREQFF
- - TRBJ1-3 TRBV28 TGTGCCAGCATAACCTCAGGGGGAAACACCATATATTTT CASITSGGNTIYF
- TRBD1 TRBJ1-1 TRBV5-4 TGTGCCAGCAGCCACAGACAGGGGATCACTGAAGCTTTCTTT CASSHRQGITEAFF
- TRBD1 TRBJ2-7 TRBV28 TGTGCCAGCAGTTCCTCCGGGACAGGGAGCCACGAGCAGTACTTC CASSSSGTGSHEQYF
few TRBD2 TRBJ2-1 TRBV7-3 TGTGCCAGCAGCCCTCGTAGCGGGGAAGGTGAGCAGTTCTTC CASSPRSGEGEQFF
- - TRBJ1-3 TRBV5-6 TGTGCCAGCCGACTAAGGAATGGAAACACCATATATTTT CASRLRNGNTIYF
- - TRBJ1-2 TRBV28 TGTGCCAGCAGTTTAGGGCGAGACTACACCTTC CASSLGRDYTF
- - TRBJ2-1 TRBV18 TGTGCCAGCTCACCGCGCGGTGGTGAGCAGTTCTTC CASSPRGGEQFF
- TRBD2 TRBJ2-6 TRBV4-2 TGTGCCAGCAGCCAAGATCTGGCGGGGGGTCCCCCTGTCCTGACTTTC CASSQDLAGGPPVLTF
- - TRBJ2-1 TRBV11-3 TGTGCCAGCAGCTTATTTCGGGGGTCTGCGGGTGAGCAGTTCTTC CASSLFRGSAGEQFF
- - TRBJ1-3 TRBV7-6 TGTGCCAGCAGCTCCAGTGTCGTGAGGTCCGCCATATATTTT CASSSSVVRSAIYF
- - TRBJ2-5 TRBV5-6 TGTGCCAGCAGCTTGGAGACACGAGAGACCCAGTACTTC CASSLETRETQYF
- - TRBJ2-5 TRBV4-2 TGTGCCAGCAGCCCCGCTAGCGCCAAGCGGCAAGAGACCCAGTACTTC CASSPASAKRQETQYF
few - TRBJ2-1 TRBV27 TGTGCCAGCAGTTTAGGCTGGGAGCAGTTCTTC CASSLGWEQFF
- - TRBJ1-2 TRBV19 TGTGCCAGTAGTACCCTCGCAGGGCCATACGGCTACACCTTC CASSTLAGPYGYTF
- - TRBJ1-5 TRBV5-1 TGCGCCAGCAGCTTGACAGTCGGTCAGCCCCAGCATTTT CASSLTVGQPQHF
- TRBD1 TRBJ1-1 TRBV4-3 TGCGCCAGCAGCCACCGGGACAGCACGGCTGAAGCTTTCTTT CASSHRDSTAEAFF
- TRBD2 TRBJ2-7 TRBV4-3 TGCGCCAGCAGCCAAGAAAGTGTTTCGTCTAGCGGCTCCTACGAGCAGTACTTC CASSQESVSSSGSYEQYF
few TRBD2 TRBJ2-1 TRBV2 TGTGCCAGCAGTGAAAACCCGGGACTAGCGACATTCTTC CASSENPGLATFF
- - TRBJ2-6 TRBV6-4 TGTGCCAGCAGTGTTTCGTCTGGGGCCAACGTCCTGACTTTC CASSVSSGANVLTF
once - TRBJ2-2 TRBV18 TGTGCCAGCTCACCGGACAGAAGCACCGGGGAGCTGTTTTTT CASSPDRSTGELFF